This T cell receptor beta chain emerged from a study of cytomegalovirus exposure and HLA in healthy donors. The V gene's germline CDR1 is SGHAT and CDR2 FQNNGV. The length of the CDR3 is 14 residues. The ends were cut back, 5 bases at V and 1 base at J, with 8 bases in the middle. The PCR had 60 Vbeta and 13 Jbeta primers. The protocol was immunoSEQ multiplex PCR, while the TCRdb copy is restricted to in-frame clones and leaves out a portion. The table records roughly 190,000 clones, approximately 82% of them present only once. The clonotype originates from a woman in her forties or fifties in good health and CMV-seropositive. The V gene is TRBV11-2, the J gene TRBJ2-2, with D perhaps matching TRBD2 (6 bases). Sequenced input: PBMCs. CDR3 amino acids: CASSPGGNTGELFF. In nucleotides, the CDR3 is TGTGCCAGCAGCCCCGGGGGGAACACCGGGGAGCTGTTTTTT.